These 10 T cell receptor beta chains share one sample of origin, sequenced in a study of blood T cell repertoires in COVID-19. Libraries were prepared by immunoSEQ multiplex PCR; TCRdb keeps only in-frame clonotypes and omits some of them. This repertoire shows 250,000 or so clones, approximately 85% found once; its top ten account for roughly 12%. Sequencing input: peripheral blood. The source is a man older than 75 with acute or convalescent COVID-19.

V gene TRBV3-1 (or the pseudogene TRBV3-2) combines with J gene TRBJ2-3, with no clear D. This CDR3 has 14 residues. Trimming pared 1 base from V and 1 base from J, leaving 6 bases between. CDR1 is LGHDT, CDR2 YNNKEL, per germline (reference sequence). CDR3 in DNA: TGTGCCAGCAGCCAAGCCGTAGGCACAGATACGCAGTATTTT. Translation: CASSQAVGTDTQYF.

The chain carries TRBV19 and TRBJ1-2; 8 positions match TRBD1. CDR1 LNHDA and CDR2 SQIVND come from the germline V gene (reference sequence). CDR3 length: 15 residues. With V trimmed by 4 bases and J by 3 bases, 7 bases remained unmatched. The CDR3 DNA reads TGTGCCAGTAGTAACCGGGACAGGCGTTACTATGGCTACACCTTC. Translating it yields CASSNRDRRYYGYTF.

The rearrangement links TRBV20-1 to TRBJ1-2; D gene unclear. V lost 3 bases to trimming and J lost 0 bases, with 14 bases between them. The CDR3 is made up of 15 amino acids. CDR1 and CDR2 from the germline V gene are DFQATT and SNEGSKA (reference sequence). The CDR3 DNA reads TGCAGTGCTAGTCCCCTCGGTGGAGCTAACTATGGCTACACCTTC. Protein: CSASPLGGANYGYTF.

The CDR3 DNA follows: TGCAGCGTTGGCATGCGGCACAGCACAGATACGCAGTATTTT. It yields the protein CSVGMRHSTDTQYF. The chain recombines TRBV29-1 with TRBJ2-3, with D unclear. From germline, CDR1 is SQVTM and CDR2 ANQGSEA. V lost 4 bases to trimming and J lost 0 bases, with 11 bases between them. The CDR3 loop spans 14 amino acids.

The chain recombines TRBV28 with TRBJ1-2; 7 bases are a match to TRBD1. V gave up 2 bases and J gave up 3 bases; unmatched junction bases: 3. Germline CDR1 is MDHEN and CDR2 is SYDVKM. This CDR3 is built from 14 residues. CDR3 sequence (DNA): TGTGCCAGCAGTTTACCCCAGGGGGACTATGGCTACACCTTC. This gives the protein CASSLPQGDYGYTF.

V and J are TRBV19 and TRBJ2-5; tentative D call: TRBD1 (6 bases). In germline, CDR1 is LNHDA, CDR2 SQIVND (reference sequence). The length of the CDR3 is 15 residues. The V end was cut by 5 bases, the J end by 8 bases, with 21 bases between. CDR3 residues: CASSSRDRIELTQYF. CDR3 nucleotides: TGTGCCAGTAGTTCCCGAGACAGGATCGAGCTAACCCAGTACTTC.

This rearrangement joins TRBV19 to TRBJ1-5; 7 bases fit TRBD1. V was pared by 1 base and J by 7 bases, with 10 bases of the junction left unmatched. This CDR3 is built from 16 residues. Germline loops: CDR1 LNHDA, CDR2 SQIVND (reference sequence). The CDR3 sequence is CASSIVARQGNQPQHF. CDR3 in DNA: TGTGCCAGTAGTATAGTTGCGCGACAGGGTAACCAGCCCCAGCATTTT.

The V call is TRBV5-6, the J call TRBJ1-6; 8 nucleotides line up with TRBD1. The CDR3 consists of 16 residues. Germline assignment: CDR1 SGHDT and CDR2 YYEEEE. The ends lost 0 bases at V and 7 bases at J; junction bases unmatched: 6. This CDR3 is CASSLGTGRGNSPLHF. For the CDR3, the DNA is TGTGCCAGCAGCTTGGGGACAGGGAGAGGGAATTCACCCCTCCACTTT.

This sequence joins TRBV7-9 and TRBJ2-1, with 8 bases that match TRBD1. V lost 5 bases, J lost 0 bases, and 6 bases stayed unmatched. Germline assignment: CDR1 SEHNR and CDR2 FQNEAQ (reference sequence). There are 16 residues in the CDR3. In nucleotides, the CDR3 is TGTGCCAGCAGCCGGACAGGGCGGAGCTCCTACAATGAGCAGTTCTTC. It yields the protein CASSRTGRSSYNEQFF.

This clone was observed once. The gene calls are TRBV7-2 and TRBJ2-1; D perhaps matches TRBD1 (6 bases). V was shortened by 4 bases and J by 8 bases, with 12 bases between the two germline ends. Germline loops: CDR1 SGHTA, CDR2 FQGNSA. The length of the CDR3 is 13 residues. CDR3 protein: CASSSSPGDEQFF. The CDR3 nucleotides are TGTGCCAGCAGCTCCAGTCCAGGGGATGAGCAGTTCTTC.